The TCR beta chain described here comes from a study of Graves' ophthalmopathy and Graves' hyperthyroidism. Germline V lookup: CDR1 MGHDK, CDR2 SYGVNS. V dropped 5 bases and J dropped 0 bases, with 8 bases sitting between them. The CDR3 has 14 residues. Amplified material comprised TCR beta CDR3 regions derived from RNA transcripts. Second-round multiplex PCR came after first-round RT-PCR with HTBI primers. Each CDR3 protein gets one entry after TCRdb re-called the multiplex PCR reads with MiXCR. The table includes 1 million to 1.3 million distinct CDR3 sequences, about two fifths detected once. The V and J genes are TRBV25-1 and TRBJ1-3, with D hard to call. The clonotype comes from an adult man with Graves' hyperthyroidism. What was sequenced was peripheral blood or thyroid tissue (not recorded which). The CDR3 DNA sequence: TGTGCCAGCAGTCGAGACCACTCTGGAAACACCATATATTTT. It codes for CASSRDHSGNTIYF.